This paragraph reports one T cell receptor (beta chain). These data belong to a study of blood T cell repertoires in COVID-19. Study context: T cells, B-cell-depleted T cells, or PBMCs provided the cDNA or gDNA that served as material.

Data came from immunoSEQ multiplex PCR; TCRdb stores just in-frame clones and leaves some out. The data show about 150,000 clones, over 70% seen once. The V segment lost 4 bases and the J segment 8 bases; nucleotides outside the gene matches: 8. The germline CDR1 and CDR2 sequences are SGHAT and FQNNGV. The CDR3 consists of 13 residues. Sequencing was done on a sample of PBMCs or T cells enriched from blood (not recorded which). The chain links TRBV11-2 to TRBJ2-7; TRBD1 matches at 7 bases. The receptor was derived from a man between 65 and 79 years old who had been exposed to COVID-19. CDR3 amino acids: CASSYTTGSKQYF. CDR3 bases: TGTGCCAGCAGCTATACGACAGGGTCCAAGCAGTACTTC. Using reference TRBV11-2 and TRBJ2-7 for the parts outside the CDR3, the full variable domain is EAGVAQSPRYKIIEKRQSVAFWCNPISGHATLYWYQQILGQGPKLLIQFQNNGVVDDSQLPKDRFSAERLKGVDSTLKIQPAKLEDSAVYLCASSYTTGSKQYFGPGTRLTVT.